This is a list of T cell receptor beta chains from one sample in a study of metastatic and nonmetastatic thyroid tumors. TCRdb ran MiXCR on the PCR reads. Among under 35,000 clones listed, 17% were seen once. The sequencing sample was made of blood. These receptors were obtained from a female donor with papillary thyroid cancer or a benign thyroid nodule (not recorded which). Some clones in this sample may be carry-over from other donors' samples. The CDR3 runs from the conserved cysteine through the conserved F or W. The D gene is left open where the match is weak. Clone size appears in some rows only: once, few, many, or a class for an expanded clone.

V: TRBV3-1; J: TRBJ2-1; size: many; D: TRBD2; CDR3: CASSQGRLAGGGQFF; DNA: TGTGCCAGCAGCCAAGGTAGACTAGCGGGAGGAGGGCAGTTCTTC
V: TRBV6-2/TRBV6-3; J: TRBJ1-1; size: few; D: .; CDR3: CASIKHRQVSSNTEAFF; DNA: TGTGCCAGCATTAAGCATCGACAGGTATCGTCTAACACTGAAGCTTTCTTT
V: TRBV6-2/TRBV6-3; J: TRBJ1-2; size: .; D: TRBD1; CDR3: CASRRMTGTGGRYGYTF; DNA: TGTGCCAGCAGGAGGATGACCGGGACAGGGGGCAGGTATGGCTACACCTTC
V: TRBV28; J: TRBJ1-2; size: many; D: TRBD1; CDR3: CASRQGDYGYTF; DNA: TGTGCCAGCCGACAGGGGGACTATGGCTACACCTTC
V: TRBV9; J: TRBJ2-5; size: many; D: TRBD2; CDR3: CASSWTSGNQETQYF; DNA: TGTGCCAGCAGCTGGACTAGCGGGAACCAAGAGACCCAGTACTTC
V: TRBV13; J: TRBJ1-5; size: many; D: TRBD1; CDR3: CASGRQGSGQPQHF; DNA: TGTGCCAGCGGGAGACAGGGTTCTGGGCAGCCCCAGCATTTT
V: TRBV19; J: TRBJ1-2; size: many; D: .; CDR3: CASTKNRDTNYGYTF; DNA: TGTGCCAGTACTAAGAACCGGGACACCAACTATGGCTACACCTTC
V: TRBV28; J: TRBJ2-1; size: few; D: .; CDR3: CASSLKGKGEGMPFF; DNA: TGTGCCAGCAGTTTAAAGGGGAAGGGGGAGGGCATGCCGTTCTTC
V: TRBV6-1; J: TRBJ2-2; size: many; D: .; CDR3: CASSVGELFF; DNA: TGTGCCAGCAGTGTCGGGGAGCTGTTTTTT
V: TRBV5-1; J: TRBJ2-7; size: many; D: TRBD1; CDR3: CASSSEGTGVHEQYF; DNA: TGCGCCAGCAGCTCTGAGGGGACAGGGGTTCACGAGCAGTACTTC
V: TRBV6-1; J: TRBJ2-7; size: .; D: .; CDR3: CASRDGTASYEQYF; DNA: TGTGCCAGCAGGGATGGGACCGCATCCTACGAGCAGTACTTC
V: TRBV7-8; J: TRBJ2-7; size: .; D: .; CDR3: CASSLASTVDSSYEQYF; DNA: TGTGCCAGCAGCTTAGCGAGCACTGTCGACAGCTCCTACGAGCAGTACTTC
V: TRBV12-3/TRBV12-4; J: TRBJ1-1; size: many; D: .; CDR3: CASRMGEGEPFF; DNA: TGTGCCAGCAGAATGGGGGAAGGTGAGCCTTTCTTT
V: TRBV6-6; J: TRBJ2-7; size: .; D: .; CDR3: CASSYSFGLSGTYEQYF; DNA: TGTGCCAGCAGTTACTCCTTTGGGCTATCGGGGACCTACGAGCAGTACTTC
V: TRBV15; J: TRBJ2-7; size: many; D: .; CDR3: CATSKRQGPGYEQYF; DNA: TGTGCCACCAGCAAGAGGCAGGGGCCGGGTTACGAGCAGTACTTC
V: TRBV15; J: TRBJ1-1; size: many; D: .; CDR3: CATSRRQAGTEAFF; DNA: TGTGCCACCAGCAGGAGACAGGCGGGCACTGAAGCTTTCTTT
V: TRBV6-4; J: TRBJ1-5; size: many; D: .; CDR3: CASSEQAGPDQPQHF; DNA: TGTGCCAGCAGTGAGCAGGCGGGACCTGATCAGCCCCAGCATTTT
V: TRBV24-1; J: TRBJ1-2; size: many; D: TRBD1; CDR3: CATRRTGDYGYTF; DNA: TGTGCCACCAGGAGGACAGGGGACTATGGCTACACCTTC
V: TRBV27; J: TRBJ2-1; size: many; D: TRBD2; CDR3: CASSLTGLAMGGEQFF; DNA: TGTGCCAGCAGCCTAACCGGACTAGCTATGGGGGGGGAGCAGTTCTTC
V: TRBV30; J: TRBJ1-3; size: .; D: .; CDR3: CALTAGVSGNTIYF; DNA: TGTGCCTTGACCGCAGGTGTCTCTGGAAACACCATATATTTT
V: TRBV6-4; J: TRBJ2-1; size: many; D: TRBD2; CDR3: CASSRTGTSGSNEQFF; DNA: TGTGCCAGCAGTCGAACCGGGACTAGCGGGAGCAATGAGCAGTTCTTC
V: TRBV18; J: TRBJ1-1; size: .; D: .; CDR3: CASSPAVNTEAFF; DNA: TGTGCCAGCTCACCGGCCGTGAACACTGAAGCTTTCTTT
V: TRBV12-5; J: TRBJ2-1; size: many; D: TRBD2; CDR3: CASGSGFSGRAYNEQFF; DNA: TGTGCTAGTGGTTCCGGATTTAGCGGGAGGGCCTACAATGAGCAGTTCTTC
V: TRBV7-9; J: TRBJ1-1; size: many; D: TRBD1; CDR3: CASSLDRDTEAFF; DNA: TGTGCCAGCAGCCTCGACAGGGACACTGAAGCTTTCTTT
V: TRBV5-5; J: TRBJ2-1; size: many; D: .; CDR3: CASSFSHNEQFF; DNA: TGTGCCAGCAGCTTCTCCCACAATGAGCAGTTCTTC
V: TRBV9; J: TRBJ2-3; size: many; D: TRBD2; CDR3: CASTGTSGSTDTQYF; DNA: TGTGCCAGCACCGGGACTAGCGGGAGTACAGATACGCAGTATTTT
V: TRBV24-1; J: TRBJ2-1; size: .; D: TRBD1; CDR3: CATSIDRDSEQFF; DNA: TGTGCCACCAGTATAGACCGGGACAGCGAGCAGTTCTTC
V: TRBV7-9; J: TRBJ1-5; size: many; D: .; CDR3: CASSSNRPNQPQHF; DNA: TGTGCCAGCAGCTCGAACCGACCGAATCAGCCCCAGCATTTT
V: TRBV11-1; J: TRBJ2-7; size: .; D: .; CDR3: CASSSSRASYEQYF; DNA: TGTGCCAGCAGCTCGAGTAGGGCCTCCTACGAGCAGTACTTC
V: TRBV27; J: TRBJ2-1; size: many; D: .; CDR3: CASSLGNEQFF; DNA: TGTGCCAGCAGTTTGGGCAATGAGCAGTTCTTC
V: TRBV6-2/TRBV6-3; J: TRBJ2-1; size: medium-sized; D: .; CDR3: CASLLSPSSYNEQFF; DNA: TGTGCCAGCCTGCTTTCTCCGAGCTCCTACAATGAGCAGTTCTTC
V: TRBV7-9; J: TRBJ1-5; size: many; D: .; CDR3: CASSQGGNQPQHF; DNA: TGTGCCAGCAGCCAAGGGGGGAATCAGCCCCAGCATTTT
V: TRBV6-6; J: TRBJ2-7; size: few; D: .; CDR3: CASSYSRKNTYEQYF; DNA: TGTGCCAGCAGTTACTCGCGGAAGAATACCTACGAGCAGTACTTC
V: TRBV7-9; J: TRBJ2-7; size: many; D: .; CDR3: CASSLDRGRGEQYF; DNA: TGTGCCAGCAGCTTGGATCGGGGGCGCGGCGAGCAGTACTTC
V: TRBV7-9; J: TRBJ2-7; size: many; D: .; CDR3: CASSLGNEQYF; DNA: TGTGCCAGCAGCTTGGGGAACGAGCAGTACTTC
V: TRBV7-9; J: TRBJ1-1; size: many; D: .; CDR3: CASSGFNTEAFF; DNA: TGTGCCAGCAGCGGCTTTAACACTGAAGCTTTCTTT
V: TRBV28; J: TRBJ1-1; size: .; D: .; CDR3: CASMNQLNTETFF; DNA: TGTGCCAGCATGAATCAATTGAACACTGAAACTTTCTTT
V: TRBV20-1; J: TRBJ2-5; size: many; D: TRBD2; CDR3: CSARSSGGAGETQYF; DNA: TGCAGTGCTCGAAGTAGCGGGGGAGCGGGAGAGACCCAGTACTTC
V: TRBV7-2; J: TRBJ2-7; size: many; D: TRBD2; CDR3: CASSGVREAYEQYF; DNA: TGTGCCAGCAGTGGGGTCCGGGAGGCCTACGAGCAGTACTTC
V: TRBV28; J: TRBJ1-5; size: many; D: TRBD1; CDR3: CASSTKTGTAVGRPQHF; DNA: TGTGCCAGCAGCACAAAAACCGGGACAGCGGTCGGTCGGCCCCAGCATTTT
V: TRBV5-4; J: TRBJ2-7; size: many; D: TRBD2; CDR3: CASSRGLAGDTYEQYF; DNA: TGTGCCAGCAGCAGGGGACTAGCGGGAGATACCTACGAGCAGTACTTC
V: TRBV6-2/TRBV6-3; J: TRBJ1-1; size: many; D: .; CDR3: CASSYPPERDEAFF; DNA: TGTGCCAGCAGTTACCCACCCGAGAGGGATGAAGCTTTCTTT
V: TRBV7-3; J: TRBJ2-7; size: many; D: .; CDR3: CASSLGGPGYEQYF; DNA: TGTGCCAGCAGCTTAGGGGGCCCGGGCTACGAGCAGTACTTC
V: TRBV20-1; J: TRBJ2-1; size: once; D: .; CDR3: CSARYPERAGNEHFF; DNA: TGCAGTGCTAGATATCCAGAGCGGGCGGGCAATGAGCACTTCTTC
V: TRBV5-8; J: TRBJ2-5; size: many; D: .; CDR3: CASSLGGVNGETQYF; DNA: TGTGCCAGCAGCTTGGGGGGGGTTAATGGAGAGACCCAGTACTTC
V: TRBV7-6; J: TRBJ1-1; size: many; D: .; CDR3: CASSLDQNTEAFF; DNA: TGTGCCAGCAGCTTAGACCAGAACACTGAAGCTTTCTTT
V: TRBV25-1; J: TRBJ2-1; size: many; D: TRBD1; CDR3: CASNQGEYNEQFF; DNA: TGTGCCAGCAATCAGGGGGAATACAATGAGCAGTTCTTC
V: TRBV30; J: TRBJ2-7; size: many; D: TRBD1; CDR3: CAWSGGTGIRREQYF; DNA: TGTGCCTGGAGTGGAGGGACAGGAATTAGGAGGGAGCAGTACTTC
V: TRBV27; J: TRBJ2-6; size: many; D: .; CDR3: CASSPEIYSTLANVLTF; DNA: TGTGCCAGCAGCCCCGAGATCTATAGTACTCTGGCCAACGTCCTGACTTTC
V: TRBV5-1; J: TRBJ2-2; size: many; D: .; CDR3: CASSPGPSRRWTGELFF; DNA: TGCGCCAGCAGCCCGGGACCATCCCGAAGATGGACCGGGGAGCTGTTTTTT
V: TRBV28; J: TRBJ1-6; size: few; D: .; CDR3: CASRQGIGSHLNF; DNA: TGTGCCAGCAGGCAGGGGATAGGATCACACCTCAACTTT
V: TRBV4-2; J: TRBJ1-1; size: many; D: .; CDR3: CASSQDGPNTEAFF; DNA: TGTGCCAGCAGCCAAGACGGACCGAACACTGAAGCTTTCTTT
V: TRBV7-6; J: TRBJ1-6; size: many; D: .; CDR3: CASSSATGTSTSPLHF; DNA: TGTGCCAGCAGCTCGGCGACGGGGACAAGTACCTCACCCCTCCACTTT
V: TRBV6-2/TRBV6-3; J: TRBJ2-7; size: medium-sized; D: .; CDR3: CASSYSDDSYEQYF; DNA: TGTGCCAGCAGTTACTCTGACGATTCCTACGAGCAGTACTTC
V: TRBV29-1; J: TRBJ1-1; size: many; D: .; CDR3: CSVEKSGGGTEAFF; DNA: TGCAGCGTTGAAAAGAGTGGGGGGGGTACTGAAGCTTTCTTT
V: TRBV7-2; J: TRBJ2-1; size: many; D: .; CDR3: CASSSDSGLGNEQFF; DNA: TGTGCCAGCAGCTCTGATAGCGGATTAGGCAATGAGCAGTTCTTC
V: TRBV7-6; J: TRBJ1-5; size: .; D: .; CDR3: CASSLDRAQQPQHF; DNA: TGTGCCAGCAGCTTAGACCGGGCACAACAGCCCCAGCATTTT
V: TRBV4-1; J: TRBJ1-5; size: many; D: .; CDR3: CASSQDPRGRQPQHF; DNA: TGCGCCAGCAGCCAAGATCCACGGGGCCGGCAGCCCCAGCATTTT